One sample yielded the 2 T cell receptor beta chains listed below, sequenced in a study of T-cell reconstitution after alpha-beta-depleted transplantation in children. Unique molecular identifiers were used to barcode this TCRbeta library. Via MiXCR, TCRdb re-called the PCR reads, giving one row per CDR3 protein. The table records some 290,000 distinct CDR3 sequences, more than 9% of them present only once. The sequencing here drew on PBMCs from the stem cell graft donor, taken from the stem cell graft. The receptors stem from a human donor who donated a stem cell graft to a child with SCID.

This clonotype appeared a few times. The J gene is TRBJ2-6, the V gene TRBV15; 11 bases agree with TRBD1. This CDR3 is 17 amino acids long. Looked up from germline, CDR1 is LNHNV and CDR2 is YYDKDF (reference sequence). V dropped 4 bases and J dropped 2; count of bases not matched to a gene: 4. The CDR3 DNA follows: TGTGCCACCAGCAACTGGGACAGGGGGGCTGGGGCCAACGTCCTGACTTTC. This sequence encodes CATSNWDRGAGANVLTF.

This clonotype was counted only a few times. The chain employs TRBV7-9 and TRBJ1-5, with a tentative D call TRBD1 (6 bases). Germline CDR1 and CDR2: SEHNR and FQNEAQ (reference sequence). V was shortened by 5 bases and J by 4 bases, with 21 bases between the two germline ends. This CDR3 comprises 17 residues. The CDR3 DNA is TGTGCCAGCAGCCTCGGTCCAACAGGGCGATTTAATCAGCCCCAGCATTTT. As protein: CASSLGPTGRFNQPQHF.